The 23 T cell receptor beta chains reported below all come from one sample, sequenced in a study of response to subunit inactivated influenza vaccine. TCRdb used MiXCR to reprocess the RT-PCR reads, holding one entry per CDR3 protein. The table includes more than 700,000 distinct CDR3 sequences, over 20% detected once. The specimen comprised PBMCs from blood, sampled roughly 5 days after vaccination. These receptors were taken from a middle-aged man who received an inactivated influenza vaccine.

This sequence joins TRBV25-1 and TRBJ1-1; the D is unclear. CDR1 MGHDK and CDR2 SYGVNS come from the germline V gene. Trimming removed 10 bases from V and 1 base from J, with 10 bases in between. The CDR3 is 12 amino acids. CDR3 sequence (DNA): TGTGCCACCCGAGTGGGGAACACTGAAGCTTTCTTT. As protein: CATRVGNTEAFF.

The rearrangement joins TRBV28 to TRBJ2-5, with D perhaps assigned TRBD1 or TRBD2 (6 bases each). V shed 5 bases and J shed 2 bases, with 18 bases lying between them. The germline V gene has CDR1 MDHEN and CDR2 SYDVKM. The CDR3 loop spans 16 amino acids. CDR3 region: CASSTYGGSVQETQYF. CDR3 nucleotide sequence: TGTGCCAGCAGTACTTACGGGGGCTCCGTACAAGAGACCCAGTACTTC.

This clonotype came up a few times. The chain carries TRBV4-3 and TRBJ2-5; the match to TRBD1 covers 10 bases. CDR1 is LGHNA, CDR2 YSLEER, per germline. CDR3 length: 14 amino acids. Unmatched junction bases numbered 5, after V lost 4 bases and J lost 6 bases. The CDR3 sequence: CASSLRQGAKTQYF. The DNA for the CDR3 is TGCGCCAGCAGCCTACGACAGGGGGCGAAGACCCAGTACTTC.

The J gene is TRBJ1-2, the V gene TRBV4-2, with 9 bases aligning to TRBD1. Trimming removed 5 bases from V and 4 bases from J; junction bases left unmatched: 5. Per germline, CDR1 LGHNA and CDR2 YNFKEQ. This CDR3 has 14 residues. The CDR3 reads CASSSGTGRYGYTF. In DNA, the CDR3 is TGTGCCAGCAGCTCCGGGACAGGGCGCTATGGCTACACCTTC.

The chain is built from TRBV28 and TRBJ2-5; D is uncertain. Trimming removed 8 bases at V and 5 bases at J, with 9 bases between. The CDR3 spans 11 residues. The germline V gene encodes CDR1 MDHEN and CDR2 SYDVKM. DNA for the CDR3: TGTGCCAGCGGGCATGAGGAGACCCAGTACTTC. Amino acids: CASGHEETQYF. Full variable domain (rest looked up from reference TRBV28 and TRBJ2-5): DVKVTQSSRYLVKRTGEKVFLECVQDMDHENMFWYRQDPGLGLRLIYFSYDVKMKEKGDIPEGYSVSREKKERFSLILESASTNQTSMYLCASGHEETQYFGPGTRLLVL.

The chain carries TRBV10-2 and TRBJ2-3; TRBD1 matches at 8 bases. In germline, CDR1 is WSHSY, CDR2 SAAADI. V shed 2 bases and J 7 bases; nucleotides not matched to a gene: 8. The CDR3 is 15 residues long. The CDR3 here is CASSEETGVIYTQYF. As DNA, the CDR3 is TGCGCCAGCAGTGAGGAGACAGGGGTCATTTATACGCAGTATTTT.

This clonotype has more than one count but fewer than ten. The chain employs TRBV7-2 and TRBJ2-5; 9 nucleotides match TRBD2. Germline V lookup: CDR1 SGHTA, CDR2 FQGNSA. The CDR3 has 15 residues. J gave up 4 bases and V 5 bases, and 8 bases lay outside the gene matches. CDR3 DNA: TGTGCCAGCAGCCTTAGCGGGAGTTTTTCAGAGACCCAGTACTTC. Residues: CASSLSGSFSETQYF.

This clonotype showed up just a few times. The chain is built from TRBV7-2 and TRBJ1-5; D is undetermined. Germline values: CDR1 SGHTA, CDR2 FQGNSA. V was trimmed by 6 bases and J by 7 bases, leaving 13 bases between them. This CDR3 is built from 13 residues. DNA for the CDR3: TGTGCCAGCAGTCGGACCATAGGGCAGCCCCAGCATTTT. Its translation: CASSRTIGQPQHF.

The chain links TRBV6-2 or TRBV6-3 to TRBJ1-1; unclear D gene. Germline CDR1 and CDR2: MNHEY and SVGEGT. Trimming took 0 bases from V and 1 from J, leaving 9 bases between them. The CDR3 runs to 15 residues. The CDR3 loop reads CASSYSNPANTEAFF. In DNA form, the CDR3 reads TGTGCCAGCAGTTACTCGAATCCAGCGAACACTGAAGCTTTCTTT.

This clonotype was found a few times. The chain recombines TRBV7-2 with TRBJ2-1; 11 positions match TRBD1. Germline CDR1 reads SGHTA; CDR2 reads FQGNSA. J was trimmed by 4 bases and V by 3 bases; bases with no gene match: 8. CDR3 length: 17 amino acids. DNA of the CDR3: TGTGCCAGCAGCTTGAGGGGCAGGGACAGGGGGTACAATGAGCAGTTCTTC. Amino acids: CASSLRGRDRGYNEQFF.

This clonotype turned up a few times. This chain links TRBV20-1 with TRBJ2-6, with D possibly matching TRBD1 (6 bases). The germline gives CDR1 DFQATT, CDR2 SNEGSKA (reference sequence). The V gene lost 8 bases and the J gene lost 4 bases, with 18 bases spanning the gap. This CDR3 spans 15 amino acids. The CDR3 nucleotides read TGCAGTTCGTATGACTCAGGGGTGGGGGCCAACGTCCTGACTTTC. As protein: CSSYDSGVGANVLTF.

The CDR3 sequence: CASSQAGAGVNSPLHF. CDR3 DNA: TGCGCCAGCAGCCAAGCTGGGGCAGGGGTGAATTCACCCCTCCACTTT. V gene TRBV4-3 combines with J gene TRBJ1-6; D possibly corresponds to TRBD1 (6 bases). The CDR3 consists of 16 residues. Germline V CDR1 and CDR2: LGHNA, YSLEER. The V and J ends lost 1 base and 7 bases respectively, with 14 bases between them.

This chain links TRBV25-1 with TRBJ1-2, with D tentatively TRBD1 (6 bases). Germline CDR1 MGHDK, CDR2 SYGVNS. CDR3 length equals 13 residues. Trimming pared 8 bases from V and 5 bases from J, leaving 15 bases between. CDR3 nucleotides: TGTGCCAGCCAAAAACAGGGAGTTTATGGCTACACCTTC. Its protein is CASQKQGVYGYTF.

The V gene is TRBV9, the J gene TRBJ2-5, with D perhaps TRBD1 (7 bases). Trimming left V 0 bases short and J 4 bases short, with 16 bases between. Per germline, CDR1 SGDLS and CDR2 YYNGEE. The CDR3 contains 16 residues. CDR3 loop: CASSVGVGGGIETQYF. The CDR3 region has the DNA TGTGCCAGCAGCGTAGGGGTCGGAGGGGGCATAGAGACCCAGTACTTC. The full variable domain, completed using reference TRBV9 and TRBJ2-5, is DSGVTQTPKHLITATGQRVTLRCSPRSGDLSVYWYQQSLDQGLQFLIQYYNGEERAKGNILERFSAQQFPDLHSELNLSSLELGDSALYFCASSVGVGGGIETQYFGPGTRLLVL.

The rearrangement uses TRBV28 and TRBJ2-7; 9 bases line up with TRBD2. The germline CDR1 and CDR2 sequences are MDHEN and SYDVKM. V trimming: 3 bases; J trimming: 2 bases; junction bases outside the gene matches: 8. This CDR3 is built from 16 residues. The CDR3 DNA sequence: TGTGCCAGCAGTTTCCCTACTAGCGGGTACCCCTACGAGCAGTACTTC. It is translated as CASSFPTSGYPYEQYF.

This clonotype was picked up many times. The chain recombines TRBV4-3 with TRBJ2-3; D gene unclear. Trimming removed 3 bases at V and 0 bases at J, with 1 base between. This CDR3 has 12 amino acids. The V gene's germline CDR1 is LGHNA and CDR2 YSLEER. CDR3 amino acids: CASSQSTDTQYF. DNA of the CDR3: TGCGCCAGCAGCCAGAGCACAGATACGCAGTATTTT.

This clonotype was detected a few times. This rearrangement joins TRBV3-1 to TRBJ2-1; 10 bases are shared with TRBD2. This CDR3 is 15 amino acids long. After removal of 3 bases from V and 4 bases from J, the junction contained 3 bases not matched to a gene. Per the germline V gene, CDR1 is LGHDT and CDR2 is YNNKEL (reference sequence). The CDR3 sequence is CASSQRAGGYNEQFF. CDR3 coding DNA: TGTGCCAGCAGCCAGAGAGCGGGAGGGTACAATGAGCAGTTCTTC.

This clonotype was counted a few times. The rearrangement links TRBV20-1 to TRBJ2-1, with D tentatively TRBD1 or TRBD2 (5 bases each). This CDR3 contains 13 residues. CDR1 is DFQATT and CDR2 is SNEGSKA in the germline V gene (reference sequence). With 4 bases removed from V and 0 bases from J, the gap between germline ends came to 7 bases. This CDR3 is CSAMGDSYNEQFF. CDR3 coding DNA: TGCAGTGCTATGGGGGACTCCTACAATGAGCAGTTCTTC.

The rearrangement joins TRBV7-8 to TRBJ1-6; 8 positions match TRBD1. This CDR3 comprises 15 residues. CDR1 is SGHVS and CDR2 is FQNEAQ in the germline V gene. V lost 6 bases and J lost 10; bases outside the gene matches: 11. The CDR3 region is CASSNPRGQYSPLHF. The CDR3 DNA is TGTGCCAGCAGTAACCCCAGGGGGCAGTACTCACCCCTCCACTTT.

The chain's CDR3 is CASSLYRGPTDTQYF. DNA of the CDR3: TGTGCCAGCAGTTTATACAGGGGCCCCACAGATACGCAGTATTTT. This chain joins TRBV12-3 or TRBV12-4 and TRBJ2-3, with 7 nucleotides matching TRBD1. This CDR3 has 15 amino acids. V was clipped by 2 bases and J by 2 bases; unmatched bases: 4.

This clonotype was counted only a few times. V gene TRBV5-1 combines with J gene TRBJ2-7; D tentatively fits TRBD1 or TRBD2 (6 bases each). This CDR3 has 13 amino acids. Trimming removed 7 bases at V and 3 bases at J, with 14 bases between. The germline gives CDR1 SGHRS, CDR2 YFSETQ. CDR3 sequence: CASHSGARYEQYF. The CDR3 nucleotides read TGCGCCAGCCATTCGGGGGCCCGCTACGAGCAGTACTTC.

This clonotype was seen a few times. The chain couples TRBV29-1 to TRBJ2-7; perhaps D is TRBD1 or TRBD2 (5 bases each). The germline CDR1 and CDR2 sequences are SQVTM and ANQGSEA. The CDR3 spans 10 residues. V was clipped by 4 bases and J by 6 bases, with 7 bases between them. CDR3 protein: CSVGGGEQYF. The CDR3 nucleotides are TGCAGCGTTGGTGGGGGCGAGCAGTACTTC.

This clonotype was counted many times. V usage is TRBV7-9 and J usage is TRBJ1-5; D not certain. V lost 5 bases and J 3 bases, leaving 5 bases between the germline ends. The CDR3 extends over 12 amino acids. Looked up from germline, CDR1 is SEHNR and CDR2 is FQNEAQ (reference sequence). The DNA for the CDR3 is TGTGCCAGCAGCAGAAACAATCAGCCCCAGCATTTT. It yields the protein CASSRNNQPQHF.